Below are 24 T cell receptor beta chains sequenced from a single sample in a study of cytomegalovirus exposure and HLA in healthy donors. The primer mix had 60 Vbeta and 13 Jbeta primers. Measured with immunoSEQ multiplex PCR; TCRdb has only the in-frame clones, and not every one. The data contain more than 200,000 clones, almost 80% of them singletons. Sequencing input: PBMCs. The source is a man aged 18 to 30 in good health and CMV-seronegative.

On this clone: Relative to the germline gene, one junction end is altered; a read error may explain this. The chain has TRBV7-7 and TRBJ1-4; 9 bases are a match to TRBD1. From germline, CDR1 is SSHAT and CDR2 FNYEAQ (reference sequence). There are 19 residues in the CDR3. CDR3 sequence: CASSLDLGTGTATNEKLFF. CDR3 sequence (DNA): TGTGCTAGCAGTCTTGACCTCGGGACAGGGACCGCAACTAATGAAAAACTGTTTTTT. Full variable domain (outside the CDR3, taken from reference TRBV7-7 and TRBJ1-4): GAGVSQSPRYKVTKRGQDVTLRCDPISSHATLYWYQQALGQGPEFLTYFNYEAQPDKSGLPSDRFSAERPEGSISTLTIQRTEQRDSAMYRCASSLDLGTGTATNEKLFFGSGTQLSVL.

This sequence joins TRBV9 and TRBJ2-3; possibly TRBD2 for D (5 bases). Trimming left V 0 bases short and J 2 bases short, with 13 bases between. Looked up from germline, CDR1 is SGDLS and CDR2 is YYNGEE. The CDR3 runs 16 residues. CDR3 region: CASSVGERPYTDTQYF. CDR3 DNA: TGTGCCAGCAGCGTAGGGGAGCGCCCATACACAGATACGCAGTATTTT.

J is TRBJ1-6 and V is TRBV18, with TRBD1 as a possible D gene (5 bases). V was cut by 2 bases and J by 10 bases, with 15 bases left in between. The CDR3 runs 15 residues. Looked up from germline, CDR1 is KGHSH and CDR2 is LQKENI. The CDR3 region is CASSPGPGGGSPLHF. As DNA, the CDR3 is TGTGCCAGCTCACCAGGACCCGGCGGGGGGTCACCCCTCCACTTT.

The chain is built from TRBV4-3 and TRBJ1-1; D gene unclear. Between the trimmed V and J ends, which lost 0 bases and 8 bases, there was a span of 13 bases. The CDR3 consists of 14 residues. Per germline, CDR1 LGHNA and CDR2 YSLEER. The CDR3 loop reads CASSQDAAALEAFF. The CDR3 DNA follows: TGCGCCAGCAGCCAAGATGCAGCGGCCTTGGAAGCTTTCTTT.

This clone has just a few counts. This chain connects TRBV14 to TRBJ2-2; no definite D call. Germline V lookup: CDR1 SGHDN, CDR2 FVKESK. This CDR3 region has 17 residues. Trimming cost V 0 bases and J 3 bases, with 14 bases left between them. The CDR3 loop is CASSQDSGFLDTGELFF. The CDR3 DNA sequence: TGTGCCAGCAGCCAAGATTCAGGATTTTTGGACACCGGGGAGCTGTTTTTT. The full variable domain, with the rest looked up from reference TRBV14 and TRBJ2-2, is EAGVTQFPSHSVIEKGQTVTLRCDPISGHDNLYWYRRVMGKEIKFLLHFVKESKQDESGMPNNRFLAERTGGTYSTLKVQPAELEDSGVYFCASSQDSGFLDTGELFFGEGSRLTVL.

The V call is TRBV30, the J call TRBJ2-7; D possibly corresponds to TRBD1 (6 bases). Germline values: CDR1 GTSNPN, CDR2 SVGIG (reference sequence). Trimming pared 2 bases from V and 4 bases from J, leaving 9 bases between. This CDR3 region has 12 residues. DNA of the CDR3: TGTGCCTGGAGTAGGACAGCTTACGAGCAGTACTTC. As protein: CAWSRTAYEQYF.

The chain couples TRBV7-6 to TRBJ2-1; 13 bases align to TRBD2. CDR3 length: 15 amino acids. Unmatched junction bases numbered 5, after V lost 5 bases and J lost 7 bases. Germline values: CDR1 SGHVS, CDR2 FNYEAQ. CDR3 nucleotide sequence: TGTGCCAGCAGCCTACTAGCGGGGGGGGCTAATGAGCAGTTCTTC. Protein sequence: CASSLLAGGANEQFF.

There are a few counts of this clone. CDR3 bases: TGTGCCAGCAGTTTAGTCGGACAGGGGGTGGAAGAGACCCAGTACTTC. Protein product: CASSLVGQGVEETQYF. This chain links TRBV28 with TRBJ2-5; TRBD1 matches 10 bases. V lost 2 bases and J lost 3; bases outside the gene matches: 6. Germline V gives CDR1 MDHEN, CDR2 SYDVKM. This CDR3 region has 16 residues.

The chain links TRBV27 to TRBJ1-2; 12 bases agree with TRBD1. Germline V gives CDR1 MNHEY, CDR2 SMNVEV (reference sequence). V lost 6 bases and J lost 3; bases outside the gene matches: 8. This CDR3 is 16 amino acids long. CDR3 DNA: TGTGCCAGCAGACCCGCCGGGACAGGGGGCCACTATGGCTACACCTTC. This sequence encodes CASRPAGTGGHYGYTF.

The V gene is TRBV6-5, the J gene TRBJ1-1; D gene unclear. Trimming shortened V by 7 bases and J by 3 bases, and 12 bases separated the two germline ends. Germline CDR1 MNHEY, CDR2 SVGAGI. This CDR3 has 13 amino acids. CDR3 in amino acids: CASISEGYTEAFF. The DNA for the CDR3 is TGTGCCAGCATTAGTGAGGGTTACACTGAAGCTTTCTTT.

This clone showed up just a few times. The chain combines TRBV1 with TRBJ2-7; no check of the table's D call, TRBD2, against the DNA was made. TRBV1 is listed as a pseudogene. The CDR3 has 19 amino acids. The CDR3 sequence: CTSSQFGVSSVRWSYEQYF. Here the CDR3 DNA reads TGCACCAGCAGCCAATTCGGGGTTTCGAGCGTGAGATGGTCCTACGAGCAGTACTTC.

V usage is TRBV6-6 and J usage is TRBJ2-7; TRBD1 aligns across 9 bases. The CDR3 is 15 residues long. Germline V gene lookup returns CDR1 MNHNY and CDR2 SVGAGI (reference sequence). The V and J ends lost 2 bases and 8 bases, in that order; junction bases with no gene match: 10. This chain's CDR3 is CASSYRTGARDQQYF. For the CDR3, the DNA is TGTGCCAGCAGTTACCGGACAGGGGCCAGGGACCAGCAGTACTTC.

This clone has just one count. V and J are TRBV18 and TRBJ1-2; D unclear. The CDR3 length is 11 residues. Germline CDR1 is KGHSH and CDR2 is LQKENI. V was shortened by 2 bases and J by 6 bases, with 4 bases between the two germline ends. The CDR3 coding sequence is TGTGCCAGCTCACCAGGGCATGGCTACACCTTC. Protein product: CASSPGHGYTF.

The chain's CDR3 is CASSPEGTGFYGYTF. The CDR3 DNA sequence: TGTGCCAGTAGTCCAGAGGGGACAGGGTTCTATGGCTACACCTTC. The genes are TRBV19 and TRBJ1-2; 9 nucleotides align to TRBD1. V trimming: 5 bases; J trimming: 4 bases; junction bases outside the gene matches: 8. CDR1 and CDR2 (germline): LNHDA, SQIVND (reference sequence). The CDR3 covers 15 residues.

This CDR3 reads CASSLTGSSYEQYF. The CDR3 DNA reads TGTGCCAGCAGCTTGACAGGGAGCTCCTACGAGCAGTACTTC. The rearrangement uses TRBV5-5 and TRBJ2-7; perhaps TRBD1 as D (6 bases). Germline V gene sequence: CDR1 SGHKS, CDR2 YYEKEE (reference sequence). The V end lost 1 base, the J end lost 0 bases, and 8 bases lay between the germline ends. The CDR3 is made up of 14 amino acids.

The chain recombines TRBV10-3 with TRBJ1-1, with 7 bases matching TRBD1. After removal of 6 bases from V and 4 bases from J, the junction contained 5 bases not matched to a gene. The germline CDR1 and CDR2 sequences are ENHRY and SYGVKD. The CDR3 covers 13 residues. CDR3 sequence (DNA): TGTGCCATCAGAGGGACAGAAGGCACTGAAGCTTTCTTT. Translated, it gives CAIRGTEGTEAFF.

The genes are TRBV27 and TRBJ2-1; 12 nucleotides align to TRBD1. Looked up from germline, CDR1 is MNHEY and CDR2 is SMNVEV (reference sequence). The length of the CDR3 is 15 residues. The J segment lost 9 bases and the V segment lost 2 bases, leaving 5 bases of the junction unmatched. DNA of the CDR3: TGTGCCAGCAGTTTAAGCGGGACAGGGGGCAGTGAGCAGTTCTTC. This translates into CASSLSGTGGSEQFF.

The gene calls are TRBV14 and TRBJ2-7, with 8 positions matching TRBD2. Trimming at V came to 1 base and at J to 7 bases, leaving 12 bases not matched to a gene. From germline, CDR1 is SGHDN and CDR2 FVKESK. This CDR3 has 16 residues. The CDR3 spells CASSQVFQRGPREQYF. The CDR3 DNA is TGTGCCAGCAGCCAAGTGTTTCAGCGGGGGCCGAGGGAGCAGTACTTC.

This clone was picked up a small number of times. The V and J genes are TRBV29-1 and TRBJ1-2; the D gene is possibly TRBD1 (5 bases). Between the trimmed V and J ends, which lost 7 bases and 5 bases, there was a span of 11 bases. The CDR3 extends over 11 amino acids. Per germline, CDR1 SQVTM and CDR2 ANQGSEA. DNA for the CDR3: TGCAGCGCCCAGGGTGGATATGGCTACACCTTC. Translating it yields CSAQGGYGYTF.

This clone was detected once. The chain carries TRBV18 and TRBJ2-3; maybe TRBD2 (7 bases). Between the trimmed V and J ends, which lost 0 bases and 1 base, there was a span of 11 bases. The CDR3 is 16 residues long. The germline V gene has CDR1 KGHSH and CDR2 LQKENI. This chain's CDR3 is CASSPPLGGGTDTQYF. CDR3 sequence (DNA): TGTGCCAGCTCACCACCGTTAGGGGGGGGCACAGATACGCAGTATTTT.

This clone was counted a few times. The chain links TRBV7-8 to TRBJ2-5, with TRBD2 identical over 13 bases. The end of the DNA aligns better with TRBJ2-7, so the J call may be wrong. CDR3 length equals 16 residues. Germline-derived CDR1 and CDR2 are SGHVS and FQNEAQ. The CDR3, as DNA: TGTGCCAGCAGCTTAACCGGGACTAGCGGGAACTACGAGCAGTACTTC. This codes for CASSLTGTSGNYEQYF.

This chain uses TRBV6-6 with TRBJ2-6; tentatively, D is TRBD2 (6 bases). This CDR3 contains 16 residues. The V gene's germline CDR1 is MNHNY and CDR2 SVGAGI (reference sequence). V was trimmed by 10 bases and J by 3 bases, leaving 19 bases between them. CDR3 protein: CATSGDSSHGANVLTF. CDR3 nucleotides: TGTGCCACTTCTGGGGACTCCAGTCATGGGGCCAACGTCCTGACTTTC.

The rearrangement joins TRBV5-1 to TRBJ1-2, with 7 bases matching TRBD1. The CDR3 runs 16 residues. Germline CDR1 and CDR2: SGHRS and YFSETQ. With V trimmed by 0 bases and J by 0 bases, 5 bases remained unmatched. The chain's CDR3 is CASSLGDRQTNYGYTF. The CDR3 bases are TGCGCCAGCAGCTTGGGGGACAGACAAACTAACTATGGCTACACCTTC.

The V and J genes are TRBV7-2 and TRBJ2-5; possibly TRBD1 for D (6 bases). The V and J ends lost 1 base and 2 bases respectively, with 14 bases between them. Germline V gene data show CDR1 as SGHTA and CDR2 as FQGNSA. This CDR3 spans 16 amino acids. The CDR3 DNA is TGTGCCAGCAGCTTAGGGGCGGTTACAGGGCAAGAGACCCAGTACTTC. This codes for CASSLGAVTGQETQYF.